The rows below give T cell receptor beta chains drawn from one sample of a study of Ad26.COV2.S vaccination and SARS-CoV-2 variants. The repertoire was sequenced with immunoSEQ multiplex PCR; TCRdb's copy has only in-frame clones and lacks some. The sample lists 320,000 or so clones; roughly 90% were seen once. This material consisted of peripheral blood, taken in a trial of Ad26.COV2.S vaccine versus placebo. The receptor source for this set is a person between 18 and 59 years old who received the Ad26.COV2.S COVID-19 vaccine or a placebo. The conserved cysteine and the conserved F or W are not part of the CDR3 here. For some rows the clone size is stated as once, few or many, or as a class when expanded; others skip it.

>NA|TRBV29-1|TRBJ1-1
SVEIQGTEAF
>once|TRBV7-6|TRBJ2-2
ASTPRVSGGQNTGELF
>NA|TRBV19|TRBJ2-1
ASSIGGGKWGNNEQF
>NA|TRBV6-5|TRBJ2-1
ASGRGSGNHNEQF
>few|TRBV9|TRBJ1-1
ASSVSGTGNTEAF
>NA|TRBV10-3|TRBJ1-2
AISEYRDYGYT
>NA|TRBV7-9|TRBJ1-1
ASSSGQPNRAEAF
>once|TRBV9|TRBJ1-5
ASSVGDTNQPQH
>NA|TRBV7-8|TRBJ2-3
ASSVTEFLDTQY
>NA|TRBV3-1/TRBV3-2|TRBJ1-1
ASSPEGDRGSNTEAF
>few|TRBV25-1|TRBJ1-2
ASEQGSGYT